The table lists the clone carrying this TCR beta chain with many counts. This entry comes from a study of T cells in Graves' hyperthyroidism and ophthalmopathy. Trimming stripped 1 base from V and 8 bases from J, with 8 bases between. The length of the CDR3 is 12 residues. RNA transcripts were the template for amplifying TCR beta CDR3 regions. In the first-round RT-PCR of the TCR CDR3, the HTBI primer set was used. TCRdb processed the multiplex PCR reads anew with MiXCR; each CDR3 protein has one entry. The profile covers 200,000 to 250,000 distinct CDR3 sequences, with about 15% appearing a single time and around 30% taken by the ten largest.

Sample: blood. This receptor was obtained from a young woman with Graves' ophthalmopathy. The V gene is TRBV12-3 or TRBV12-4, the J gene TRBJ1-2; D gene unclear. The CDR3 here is CASSLGFEGYTF. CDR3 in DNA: TGTGCCAGCAGTTTAGGGTTCGAGGGCTACACCTTC.